Following are 12 T cell receptor beta chains from one sample sequenced in a study of T-cell reconstitution after alpha-beta-depleted transplantation in children. Unique molecular identifiers were used to barcode this TCRbeta library. Via MiXCR, TCRdb re-called the PCR reads, giving one row per CDR3 protein. The sample includes fewer than 1 million distinct CDR3 sequences, about 15% of them seen just once. The sample here was PBMCs, mostly from graft donor cells, taken 360 days after TCRalphabeta/CD19-depleted stem cell transplant. These receptors were taken from a male patient younger than 18 who had a stem cell transplant for acute lymphoblastic leukemia, so the T cells may come from the graft donor.

This clonotype showed up many times. This chain connects TRBV21-1 to TRBJ2-5. TRBV21-1 is deemed a pseudogene. The CDR3 sequence is 11 residues long. The CDR3: CATTGMETQYF. The CDR3 DNA is TGTGCCACCACGGGGATGGAGACCCAGTACTTC.

This clonotype was counted between two and nine times. The J gene is TRBJ2-7, the V gene TRBV5-1; 7 bases are shared with TRBD2. Per germline, CDR1 SGHRS and CDR2 YFSETQ. The CDR3 runs to 15 residues. V dropped 4 bases and J dropped 0; count of bases not matched to a gene: 7. DNA for the CDR3: TGCGCCAGCAGCGCACGGGACTACCACTCCTACGAGCAGTACTTC. It yields the protein CASSARDYHSYEQYF.

The chain employs TRBV5-1 and TRBJ2-1; D call uncertain. V dropped 4 bases and J dropped 9 bases, with 11 bases sitting between them. The CDR3 spans 12 residues. Germline values: CDR1 SGHRS, CDR2 YFSETQ. CDR3 nucleotides: TGCGCCAGCAGCCAGGAGAACCTTGAGCAGTTCTTC. Encoded protein: CASSQENLEQFF.

The table lists this clonotype with a few counts. This chain connects TRBV20-1 to TRBJ2-4; D gene uncertain. Deletions cut 0 bases from V and 5 bases from J, with 14 bases between. Germline loops: CDR1 DFQATT, CDR2 SNEGSKA (reference sequence). CDR3 length: 15 amino acids. DNA of the CDR3: TGCAGTGCTAGAGATGGCGGAAACTTGCAAAACATTCAGTACTTC. Encoded protein: CSARDGGNLQNIQYF.

V gene TRBV19 combines with J gene TRBJ1-5, with D possibly matching TRBD1 (5 bases). In germline, CDR1 is LNHDA, CDR2 SQIVND (reference sequence). Between the trimmed V and J ends, which lost 4 bases and 2 bases, there was a span of 18 bases. The CDR3 contains 17 residues. CDR3 sequence reads: CASSTRQKPGGNQPQHF. The CDR3 nucleotides read TGTGCCAGTAGTACCAGACAGAAACCCGGGGGCAATCAGCCCCAGCATTTT.

The chain carries TRBV11-2 and TRBJ2-1, with 8 bases fitting TRBD2. V shed 4 bases and J 0 bases; nucleotides not matched to a gene: 14. Germline-derived CDR1 and CDR2 are SGHAT and FQNNGV. This CDR3 is built from 19 residues. CDR3 coding DNA: TGTGCCAGCAGCTGGGGTAGCGGGGCCTCAACAAGCTCCTACAATGAGCAGTTCTTC. Translation gives CASSWGSGASTSSYNEQFF.

The sample holds a few counts of this clonotype. This chain uses TRBV5-5 with TRBJ2-3; D is unclear. Germline CDR1 reads SGHKS; CDR2 reads YYEKEE (reference sequence). Trimming cost V 1 base and J 4 bases, with 13 bases left between them. This CDR3 is 15 amino acids long. The CDR3 bases are TGTGCCAGCAGCTTGCTAGTGAGTGGGCCAGATACGCAGTATTTT. This encodes CASSLLVSGPDTQYF. Based on the CDR3 plus reference TRBV5-5 and TRBJ2-3, the full variable domain is DAGVTQSPTHLIKTRGQQVTLRCSPISGHKSVSWYQQVLGQGPQFIFQYYEKEERGRGNFPDRFSARQFPNYSSELNVNALLLGDSALYLCASSLLVSGPDTQYFGPGTRLTVL.

This clonotype was counted at least ten times. The chain joins TRBV29-1 to TRBJ2-7, with TRBD2 matching over 7 bases. The CDR3 has 12 residues. The germline gives CDR1 SQVTM, CDR2 ANQGSEA. The V gene end was trimmed by 7 bases and the J gene end by 6 bases; junction bases not matched to a gene: 9. CDR3: CSARTSGGEQYF. DNA for the CDR3: TGCAGCGCCCGGACGTCGGGGGGCGAGCAGTACTTC.

This clonotype showed up many times. V usage is TRBV27 and J usage is TRBJ2-3, with TRBD2 matching over 9 bases. Losses at the gene ends were 8 bases for V and 7 bases for J; bases not matched to a gene: 7. Germline assignment: CDR1 MNHEY and CDR2 SMNVEV (reference sequence). There are 13 residues in the CDR3. Here the CDR3 DNA reads TGTGCCAGCGAACGGCGGGAGGGGAATACGCAGTATTTT. This encodes CASERREGNTQYF.

The chain couples TRBV20-1 to TRBJ1-1; D ambiguous. Trimming took 2 bases from V and 8 from J, leaving 12 bases between them. The CDR3 is 12 residues long. CDR1 is DFQATT, CDR2 SNEGSKA, per germline (reference sequence). The CDR3 here is CSARRAGFEAFF. The DNA of the CDR3 is TGCAGTGCTAGAAGGGCAGGTTTCGAAGCTTTCTTT.

The rearrangement links TRBV18 to TRBJ2-7, with TRBD2 identical over 12 bases. CDR1 KGHSH and CDR2 LQKENI come from the germline V gene. CDR3 length: 14 amino acids. V lost 4 bases to trimming and J lost 6 bases; unmatched junction nucleotides: 4. The CDR3 nucleotides read TGTGCCAGCTCACTGTTACTAGCGGGAGGCGAGCAGTACTTC. As protein: CASSLLLAGGEQYF. The full variable domain, with the rest looked up from reference TRBV18 and TRBJ2-7, is NAGVMQNPRHLVRRRGQEARLRCSPMKGHSHVYWYRQLPEEGLKFMVYLQKENIIDESGMPKERFSAEFPKEGPSILRIQQVVRGDSAAYFCASSLLLAGGEQYFGPGTRLTVT.

This clonotype was counted many times. The chain is built from TRBV29-1 and TRBJ2-1, with 12 bases aligning to TRBD1. The CDR3 consists of 13 residues. Trimming removed 7 bases from V and 9 bases from J; junction bases left unmatched: 7. Looked up from germline, CDR1 is SQVTM and CDR2 is ANQGSEA. CDR3 in amino acids: CSGGQGAEVEQFF. In DNA, the CDR3 is TGCAGCGGGGGACAGGGGGCAGAGGTTGAGCAGTTCTTC.